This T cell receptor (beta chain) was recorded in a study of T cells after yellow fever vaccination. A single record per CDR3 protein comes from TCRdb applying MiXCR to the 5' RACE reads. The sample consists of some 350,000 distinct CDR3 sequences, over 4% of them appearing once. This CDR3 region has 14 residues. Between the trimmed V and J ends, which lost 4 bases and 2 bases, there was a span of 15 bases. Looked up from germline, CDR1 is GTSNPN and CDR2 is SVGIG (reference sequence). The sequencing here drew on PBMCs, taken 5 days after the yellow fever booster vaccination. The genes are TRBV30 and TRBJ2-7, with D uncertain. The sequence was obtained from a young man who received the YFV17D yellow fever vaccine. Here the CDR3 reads CAWMGPPSPYEQYF. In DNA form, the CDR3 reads TGTGCCTGGATGGGCCCCCCGTCTCCCTACGAGCAGTACTTC. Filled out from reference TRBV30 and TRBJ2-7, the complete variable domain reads SQTIHQWPATLVQPVGSPLSLECTVEGTSNPNLYWYRQAAGRGLQLLFYSVGIGQISSEVPQNLSASRPQDRQFILSSKKLLLSDSGFYLCAWMGPPSPYEQYFGPGTRLTVT.